Given below is one T cell receptor (beta chain) in context. The table lists this clonotype with a few counts. The antigen it recognizes is unknown. The junction does not match germline at one end; this may be a read error. From the cysteine through the phenylalanine, the CDR3 covers 13 amino acids. Just the 39-base CDR3 DNA is kept, in frame starting at base 1. Via the germline V gene, CDR1 is SQVTM and CDR2 ANQGSEA. Donors were a few dozen systemically healthy Caucasian individuals from Russia aged roughly 6 to 100 years. Each donor gave ten milliliters of peripheral blood, collected into EDTA-treated Vacutainer tubes. Ficoll-Paque density-gradient centrifugation was used to isolate PBMCs, with at least 6.5 million per sample. Total RNA was extracted from PBMCs with Trizol reagent, with at least 6 micrograms obtained per sample. For every donor, flow cytometry on a PBMC aliquot measured the percentage of naive CD45RAhigh/CD27high T cells.

This entry comes from a study of blood T cells in healthy people across ages (dated by TCRdb to between 2014 and 2017). With regard to the full study: In model experiments, template switching captured about one uniquely barcoded TCR beta cDNA molecule for every two T cells. To avoid experimental bias, donors of different ages were distributed randomly across sequencing lanes. For two donors (one aged 18 to 30 and one aged 80 or older), the study analyzed two additional independent replicas of 1 million unique cDNA reads from the same blood draw. The donors were divided into four age groups: young (average about 16 years), middle-aged (roughly 42), aged (under 70) and long-lived (roughly 86). To track age-related changes in TCR beta repertoire diversity, the study relied on deep sequencing normalized with unique cDNA molecular identifiers.

Study-level results and caveats: Estimates of total diversity from one million sequenced T cells were regarded as lower bounds and underestimates. Observed TCR beta diversity per million T cells fell roughly linearly with age, and a significant reduction was already apparent by age around 44. Since profiling was done on bulk unsorted PBMCs, naive and antigen-experienced compartments could not be conclusively compared. There was a strong correlation between observed TCR beta diversity and the percentage of naive T cells measured by flow cytometry. Donor CMV infection status was unknown, potentially confounding age-related changes in expanded clonotypes. Compared with the aged group, the long-lived group had more naive CD4+ T cells, fewer expanded clones and increased TCR diversity, suggesting age selection.

Library preparation employed 5' RACE. For sequencing, an Illumina HiSeq 2500 was employed. A second PCR of about 7 to 12 cycles was performed with a sample-barcoded 5' primer and a J-beta primer mix. Each TCR beta cDNA molecule received a unique molecular identifier from a template-switch 5' adaptor carrying 12 random nucleotides. At least 2.5 million CDR3-containing paired-end reads were obtained from each sample. All of the RNA was converted into first-strand cDNA using the Mint cDNA synthesis kit, with a TRBC-specific oligonucleotide serving as the primer. Following uracil-DNA glycosylase treatment, a first 18-cycle PCR with universal primers M1SS and BC2_uni_R was performed on all cDNA. In the paper's pipeline: Normalization of each sample was performed by random selection of 1 million high-quality reads, each carrying a distinct molecular identifier. Instead of being binned into consensus sequences, reads with shared molecular identifiers were discarded. CDR3 identification, clonotype clustering and error correction used MiTCR with a Q25 quality threshold and the strictest error-elimination algorithm. Lower-bound total TCR beta diversity was estimated with a nonparametric unseen species model using Euler transformation. The public reads were run again by TCRdb, first through fastp at Q25 and then through MiXCR, and only productive beta chains were kept. Identical CDR3 protein sequences are pooled into one entry, listed with their most common genes and DNA. These V and J calls derive from TCRdb rather than the authors' analysis. The sample table records some 1.5 million distinct CDR3 sequences; approximately 30% of these occur just once. The leading ten clones occupy around 7.7% of the sample.

Sequenced: blood. The chain couples TRBV29-1 to TRBJ2-7; 8 bases in the middle match TRBD2. This clonotype was obtained from a young woman in good health. CDR3 protein: CSVEGLAGSFVDF. The nucleotide sequence is given as TGCAGCGTTGAAGGGCTAGCGGGCTCCTTTGTGGACTTC.